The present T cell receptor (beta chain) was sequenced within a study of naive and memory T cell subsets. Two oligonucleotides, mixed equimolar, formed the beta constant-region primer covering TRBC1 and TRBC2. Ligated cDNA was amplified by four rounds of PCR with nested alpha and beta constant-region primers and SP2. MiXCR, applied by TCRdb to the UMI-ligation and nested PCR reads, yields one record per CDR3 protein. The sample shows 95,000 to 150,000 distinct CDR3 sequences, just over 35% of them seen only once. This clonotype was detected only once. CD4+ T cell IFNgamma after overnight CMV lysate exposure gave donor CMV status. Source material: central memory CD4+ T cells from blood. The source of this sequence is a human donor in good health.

This chain's CDR3 is CASSQEGLVGELFF. CDR3 bases: TGTGCCAGCAGCCAAGAGGGGCTAGTCGGGGAGCTGTTTTTT. The V and J genes are TRBV4-2 and TRBJ2-2; a weak D match, TRBD1 (5 bases). CDR1 and CDR2 (germline): LGHNA, YNFKEQ. The CDR3 extends over 14 amino acids. V lost 0 bases and J 7 bases, leaving 9 bases between the germline ends.